These T cell receptor beta chains were read from a single sample in a study of T cells in Graves' hyperthyroidism and ophthalmopathy. Via MiXCR, TCRdb re-called the multiplex PCR reads, giving one row per CDR3 protein. This table has about 600,000 distinct CDR3 sequences, roughly a sixth appearing once. The sample was blood. All receptors derive from a woman aged 40 to 55 with Graves' ophthalmopathy. The CDR3 runs from the conserved cysteine through the conserved F or W. D genes are given only for firm matches. Clone sizes are given selectively: once, few, many, or a class where the clone is expanded.

CDR3 DNA,CDR3 protein,D gene,V gene,clone size,CDR3 length,J gene
TGTGCCAGTAGACTGAAAAACACTGAAGCTTTCTTT,CASRLKNTEAFF,.,TRBV19,.,12,TRBJ1-1
TGTGCCAGCAGCGTGGTTCCATCCCGGGGAAATGAGCAGTTCTTC,CASSVVPSRGNEQFF,.,TRBV9,many,15,TRBJ2-1
TGTGCCAGCTCACCACTGGGACAGGGTGTCTACGAGCAGTACTTC,CASSPLGQGVYEQYF,TRBD1,TRBV18,.,15,TRBJ2-7
TGTGCCAGCAGTTACGGGGCAGGCTACGAGCAGTACTTC,CASSYGAGYEQYF,.,TRBV6-9,few,13,TRBJ2-7
TGCAGTGCTAGAGATGGCAGATCTAGCACTGAAGCTTTCTTT,CSARDGRSSTEAFF,.,TRBV20-1,many,14,TRBJ1-1
TGTGCCACCCACGGCGGGGGGCGCGGCTATAATTCACCCCTCCACTTT,CATHGGGRGYNSPLHF,.,TRBV28,.,16,TRBJ1-6
TGCAGCGTTGATGGTATAGGTTGGGTTTCACCCCTCCACTTT,CSVDGIGWVSPLHF,.,TRBV29-1,.,14,TRBJ1-6
TGTGCCAGCAGTTATAGCGGGAGTGATACGCAGTATTTT,CASSYSGSDTQYF,TRBD2,TRBV7-3,many,13,TRBJ2-3
TGTGCCAGCAGCGTGGATGACTACTCTGGAAACACCATATATTTT,CASSVDDYSGNTIYF,.,TRBV9,.,15,TRBJ1-3
TGTGCCAGCAGCGCTTCGGGACAGCCAAATTCACCCCTCCACTTT,CASSASGQPNSPLHF,TRBD1,TRBV9,many,15,TRBJ1-6
TGTGCCAGTGGGGGAGGATCCCACACAGATACGCAGTATTTT,CASGGGSHTDTQYF,.,TRBV19,many,14,TRBJ2-3